These 20 T cell receptor beta chains were sequenced from one sample in a study of T cell responses to AZD1222 COVID-19 vaccine. Produced via immunoSEQ multiplex PCR; TCRdb's table is partial and in-frame only. The sample carries under 200,000 clones, almost 90% recorded once. Specimen: peripheral blood, collected on day 0 of AZD1222 vaccination. The receptor set was obtained from an adult in good health.

The chain carries TRBV19 and TRBJ1-5; D might be TRBD1 (6 bases). CDR1 and CDR2 (germline): LNHDA, SQIVND (reference sequence). CDR3 length: 16 residues. Trimming stripped 1 base from V and 2 bases from J, with 12 bases between. CDR3 region: CASSIGGGQRNQPQHF. The CDR3 region has the DNA TGTGCCAGTAGTATAGGTGGAGGACAGCGCAATCAGCCCCAGCATTTT.

V gene TRBV3-1 (or the pseudogene TRBV3-2) combines with J gene TRBJ1-4; tentatively, D is TRBD1 (5 bases). This CDR3 is built from 17 residues. V was trimmed by 1 base and J by 8 bases, leaving 20 bases between them. Germline V lookup: CDR1 LGHDT, CDR2 YNNKEL (reference sequence). The CDR3 DNA follows: TGTGCCAGCAGCCAAGGGTTCACAGTTGGGGGTGGGGAAAAACTGTTTTTT. Translation: CASSQGFTVGGGEKLFF.

The V call is TRBV28, the J call TRBJ1-1; TRBD1 matches 7 bases. The CDR3 spans 14 residues. CDR1 and CDR2 (germline): MDHEN, SYDVKM. V was clipped by 4 bases and J by 3 bases; unmatched bases: 5. CDR3 in DNA: TGTGCCAGCAGTTCAAACAGGGGTTACACTGAAGCTTTCTTT. Its translation is CASSSNRGYTEAFF.

The count of this clone is one. The CDR3 bases are TGTGCCAGCAGCCTCGCGCGGGCGGCCAAGGCGGATACGCAGTATTTT. As protein: CASSLARAAKADTQYF. The chain uses TRBV2 and TRBJ2-3; tentatively, D is TRBD2 (5 bases). V was trimmed by 6 bases and J by 6 bases, leaving 22 bases between them. In germline, CDR1 is SNHLY, CDR2 FYNNEI. CDR3 length equals 16 residues.

With regard to this clone: The junction departs from germline at one end; a sequencing error may be responsible. The rearrangement links TRBV3-1 (or the pseudogene TRBV3-2) to TRBJ1-3, with D perhaps TRBD1 (6 bases). The V gene's germline CDR1 is LGHDT and CDR2 YNNKEL (reference sequence). The CDR3 extends over 14 amino acids. Written as DNA, the CDR3 is TGTGCCAGCAGTCAAGGACAGCAGGGAAACACCATATATTTT. It is translated as CASSQGQQGNTIYF.

This rearrangement joins TRBV10-2 to TRBJ1-6; D might be TRBD1 (5 bases). CDR3 length: 14 amino acids. With 7 bases removed from V and 6 bases from J, the gap between germline ends came to 13 bases. The germline V gene has CDR1 WSHSY and CDR2 SAAADI. In DNA form, the CDR3 reads TGCGCCAGCATCGCGGGACTTATTAATTCACCCCTCCACTTT. This codes for CASIAGLINSPLHF.

This clone was recorded only once. The chain joins TRBV11-3 to TRBJ1-1; the D is unclear. Germline-derived CDR1 and CDR2 are SGHNT and YENEEA. CDR3 length equals 13 residues. The V end was cut by 3 bases, the J end by 1 base, with 6 bases between. The CDR3 DNA sequence: TGTGCCAGCAGCTTTGACAAGAACACTGAAGCTTTCTTT. As protein: CASSFDKNTEAFF.

This clone was counted only a few times. The J gene is TRBJ2-7, the V gene TRBV4-1, with D perhaps matching TRBD1 (6 bases). The CDR3 is 18 amino acids. Trimming stripped 3 bases from V and 3 bases from J, with 24 bases between. Germline V gene sequence: CDR1 MGHRA, CDR2 YSYEKL. As DNA, the CDR3 is TGCGCCAGCAGCCACACAATGGTGCCCCCGGGACACCACTACGAGCAGTACTTC. As protein: CASSHTMVPPGHHYEQYF.

The V gene is TRBV9, the J gene TRBJ1-2; D unresolved. V lost 0 bases and J 0 bases, leaving 6 bases between the germline ends. This CDR3 has 14 residues. CDR1 and CDR2 (germline): SGDLS, YYNGEE. This CDR3 reads CASSVDGTNYGYTF. In DNA form, the CDR3 reads TGTGCCAGCAGCGTAGACGGCACTAACTATGGCTACACCTTC.

The chain couples TRBV19 to TRBJ2-2; 7 bases are a match to TRBD1. The CDR3 is 18 amino acids. CDR1 and CDR2 (germline): LNHDA, SQIVND (reference sequence). V gave up 1 base and J gave up 6 bases; unmatched junction bases: 14. The CDR3 reads CASSIGILDRSVPGELFF. CDR3 DNA: TGTGCCAGTAGTATAGGGATATTGGACAGGTCGGTTCCCGGGGAGCTGTTTTTT.

V usage is TRBV5-1 and J usage is TRBJ1-5; 8 bases align to TRBD1. Per germline, CDR1 SGHRS and CDR2 YFSETQ. V was pared by 1 base and J by 4 bases, with 10 bases of the junction left unmatched. The CDR3 totals 17 residues. In DNA form, the CDR3 reads TGCGCCAGCAGCTTGCCCCCCCGACAGGGGAGGAATCAGCCCCAGCATTTT. Translation: CASSLPPRQGRNQPQHF.

The chain employs TRBV12-3 or TRBV12-4 and TRBJ1-1; maybe TRBD1 (5 bases). The CDR3 runs to 13 residues. Trimming stripped 3 bases from V and 11 bases from J, with 16 bases between. CDR3 loop: CASSFQGSVRAFF. In nucleotides, the CDR3 is TGTGCCAGCAGTTTCCAGGGTTCAGTAAGGGCTTTCTTT.

This sequence joins TRBV9 and TRBJ1-3; TRBD1 is a possible D gene (5 bases). Trimming removed 0 bases at V and 2 bases at J, with 12 bases between. Germline V lookup: CDR1 SGDLS, CDR2 YYNGEE. This CDR3 region has 16 residues. The CDR3: CASSVVSQGAGNTIYF. CDR3 nucleotides: TGTGCCAGCAGCGTAGTGTCCCAGGGAGCTGGAAACACCATATATTTT.

The chain carries TRBV7-9 and TRBJ1-1; possible D gene TRBD1, 6 bases. The V gene lost 4 bases and the J gene lost 1 base, with 13 bases spanning the gap. This CDR3 is 15 amino acids long. Germline CDR1 and CDR2: SEHNR and FQNEAQ (reference sequence). The CDR3 region is CASSSRQVRNTEAFF. CDR3 DNA: TGTGCCAGCAGCTCCCGACAGGTTAGGAACACTGAAGCTTTCTTT.

This CDR3 is CASSFSYSNQPQHF. CDR3 in DNA: TGTGCCAGCAGCTTCTCGTATAGCAATCAGCCCCAGCATTTT. The chain uses TRBV5-6 and TRBJ1-5; D is undetermined. The CDR3 is 14 residues long. The V end lost 2 bases, the J end lost 0 bases, and 6 bases lay between the germline ends. Per the germline V gene, CDR1 is SGHDT and CDR2 is YYEEEE.

The gene calls are TRBV29-1 and TRBJ1-2, with D unresolved. Germline loops: CDR1 SQVTM, CDR2 ANQGSEA. This CDR3 spans 11 amino acids. Trimming pared 3 bases from V and 5 bases from J, leaving 7 bases between. CDR3 protein: CSVDRRYGYTF. The CDR3 DNA sequence: TGCAGCGTTGATAGGCGGTATGGCTACACCTTC.

This chain links TRBV7-3 with TRBJ2-2; no reliable D call. The V gene lost 7 bases and the J gene lost 3 bases, with 12 bases spanning the gap. The germline gives CDR1 SGHTA, CDR2 FQGTGA. There are 14 residues in the CDR3. This CDR3 is CASTTPSYTGELFF. DNA of the CDR3: TGTGCCAGCACCACTCCCAGTTACACCGGGGAGCTGTTTTTT.

The genes are TRBV7-2 and TRBJ2-5, with 12 bases matching TRBD1. CDR1 is SGHTA and CDR2 is FQGNSA in the germline V gene. The junction had 11 bases not matched to a gene; V was cut back by 5 bases and J by 4 bases. CDR3 length: 17 amino acids. CDR3 sequence: CASSHGPGQGATETQYF. As DNA, the CDR3 is TGTGCCAGCAGCCACGGGCCGGGACAGGGGGCAACAGAGACCCAGTACTTC.

The rearrangement links TRBV19 to TRBJ1-1, with a weak D call TRBD1 (5 bases). The germline V gene has CDR1 LNHDA and CDR2 SQIVND (reference sequence). The CDR3 loop spans 16 amino acids. V was shortened by 5 bases and J by 0 bases, with 16 bases between the two germline ends. The CDR3 DNA is TGTGCCAGTAGTCATAAGGGGACTAACATGAACACTGAAGCTTTCTTT. Protein: CASSHKGTNMNTEAFF.

The J gene is TRBJ2-3, the V gene TRBV11-2; TRBD2 agrees at 7 bases. V lost 4 bases to trimming and J lost 2 bases; unmatched junction nucleotides: 3. Germline lookup yields CDR1 SGHAT and CDR2 FQNNGV. This CDR3 has 14 amino acids. The CDR3 loop reads CASSWDYTTDTQYF. The CDR3 bases are TGTGCCAGCAGCTGGGACTATACCACAGATACGCAGTATTTT.